This T cell receptor beta chain derives from a study of beta chain features in type 1 diabetes. Findings of the study overall: Shorter TCRB CDR3s, moderately but significantly so, marked every one of the four CD4+ subsets in Type 1 diabetes patients. The study notes PCR might favor shorter templates equally in patients and controls.

For this clone: Its target is not known.

The authors reverse transcribed all of the isolated RNA, so sequencing captured expressed TCRB transcripts. The average read count of naive, central memory and regulatory T cell samples was approximately 4 million. Sequencing was performed with immunoSEQ multiplex PCR; in TCRdb, only in-frame clones are kept and a portion is missing. In the table there are around 130,000 clones, over 15% of which are singletons. CDR3 length: 15 residues. The germline V gene has CDR1 MNHEY and CDR2 SVGAGI. The V segment lost 2 bases and the J segment 11 bases; nucleotides outside the gene matches: 7. Specimen: central memory CD4+ T cells from blood. The chain uses TRBV6-5 and TRBJ1-6; 9 positions agree with TRBD1. This clonotype was obtained from a man aged 30 to 39 with type 1 diabetes. CDR3 nucleotide sequence: TGTGCCAGCAGTTACGCGGACAGGGGCACAACACCCCTCCACTTT. This encodes CASSYADRGTTPLHF.